This T cell receptor (beta chain) was obtained from a study of neoadjuvant anti-PD-1 for oral cavity cancer. Whole-study context: Patients without progression received a fourth nivolumab dose around day 43, then surgical resection on days 50-56.

In regard to this clone: Its specificity is unknown.

Overall study findings and caveats: Higher pretreatment blood Treg/Th17 ratios correlated with higher pretreatment blood and lower post-treatment tumor TCRbeta clonality.

Sequencing used immunoSEQ multiplex PCR; TCRdb keeps in-frame clones, though not all of them. The profile shows 80,000 to 95,000 clones, under 85% of them singletons. This CDR3 contains 14 residues. Germline V gene data show CDR1 as GTSNPN and CDR2 as SVGIG (reference sequence). Between the trimmed V and J ends, which lost 0 bases and 6 bases, there was a span of 12 bases. These oral cavity squamous cell carcinomas were HPV-negative and locally advanced. The TCR was taken from a person aged 40 to 85 with oral cavity squamous cell carcinoma. The chain uses TRBV30 and TRBJ1-5; D is possibly TRBD1 (5 bases). This specimen consisted of PBMCs, obtained before nivolumab (anti-PD-1) treatment. CDR3 sequence: CAWSVAGPPQPQHF. The CDR3 nucleotides read TGTGCCTGGAGTGTAGCGGGGCCCCCTCAGCCCCAGCATTTT.